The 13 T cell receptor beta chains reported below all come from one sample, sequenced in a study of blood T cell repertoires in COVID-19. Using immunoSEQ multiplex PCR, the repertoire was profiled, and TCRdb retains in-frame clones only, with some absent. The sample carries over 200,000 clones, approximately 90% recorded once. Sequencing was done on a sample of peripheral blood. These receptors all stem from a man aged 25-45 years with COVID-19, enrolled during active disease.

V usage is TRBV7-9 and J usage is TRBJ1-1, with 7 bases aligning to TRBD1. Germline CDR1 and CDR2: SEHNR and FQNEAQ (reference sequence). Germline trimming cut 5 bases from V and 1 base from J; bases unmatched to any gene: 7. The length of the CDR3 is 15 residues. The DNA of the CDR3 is TGTGCCAGCAGCCCCCGGGACAGCCCGAACACTGAAGCTTTCTTT. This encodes CASSPRDSPNTEAFF.

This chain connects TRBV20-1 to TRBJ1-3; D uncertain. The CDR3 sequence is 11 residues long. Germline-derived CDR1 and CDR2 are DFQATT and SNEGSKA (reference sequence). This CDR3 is CGWYAGNTIYF. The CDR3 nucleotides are TGCGGCTGGTATGCCGGAAACACCATATATTTT.

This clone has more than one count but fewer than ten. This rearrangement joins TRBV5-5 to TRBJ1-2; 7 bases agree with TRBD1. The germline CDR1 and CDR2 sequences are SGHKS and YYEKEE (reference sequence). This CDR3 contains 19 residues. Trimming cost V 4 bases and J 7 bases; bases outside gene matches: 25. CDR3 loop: CASSPKRQDRRDLFPGYTF. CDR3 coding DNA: TGTGCCAGCAGCCCAAAGAGGCAGGACAGGAGGGATTTGTTCCCTGGCTACACCTTC.

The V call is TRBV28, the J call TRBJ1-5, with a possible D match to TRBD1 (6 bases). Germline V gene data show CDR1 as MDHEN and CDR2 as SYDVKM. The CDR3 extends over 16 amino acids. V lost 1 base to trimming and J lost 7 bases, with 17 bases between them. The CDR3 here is CASSLYPDRTGQPQHF. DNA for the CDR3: TGTGCCAGCAGTTTATATCCGGACAGAACTGGCCAGCCCCAGCATTTT.

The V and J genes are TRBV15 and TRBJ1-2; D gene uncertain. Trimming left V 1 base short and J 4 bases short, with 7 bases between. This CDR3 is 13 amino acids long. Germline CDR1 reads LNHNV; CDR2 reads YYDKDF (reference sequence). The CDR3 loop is CATSRGGAYGYTF. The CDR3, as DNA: TGTGCCACCAGCAGAGGAGGAGCCTATGGCTACACCTTC.

The CDR3, as DNA: TGTGCCAGCAGCCGGTCAGAAATCCGCTACAATGAGCAGTTCTTC. Amino acids: CASSRSEIRYNEQFF. This chain links TRBV3-1 (or the pseudogene TRBV3-2) with TRBJ2-1; D call uncertain. Germline CDR1 reads LGHDT; CDR2 reads YNNKEL (reference sequence). The length of the CDR3 is 15 residues. V was cut by 4 bases and J by 3 bases, with 13 bases left in between.

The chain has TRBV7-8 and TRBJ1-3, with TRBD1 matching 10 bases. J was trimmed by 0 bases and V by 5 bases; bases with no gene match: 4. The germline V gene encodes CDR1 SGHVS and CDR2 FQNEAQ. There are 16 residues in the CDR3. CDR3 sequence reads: CASSPRQGASGNTIYF. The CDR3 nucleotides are TGTGCCAGCAGCCCTAGACAGGGGGCCTCTGGAAACACCATATATTTT.

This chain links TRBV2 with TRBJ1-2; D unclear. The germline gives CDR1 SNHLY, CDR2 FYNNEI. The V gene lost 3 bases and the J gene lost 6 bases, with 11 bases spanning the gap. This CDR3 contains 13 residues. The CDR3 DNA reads TGTGCCAGCAGTGACCCGGGAGGAAATGGCTACACCTTC. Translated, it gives CASSDPGGNGYTF.

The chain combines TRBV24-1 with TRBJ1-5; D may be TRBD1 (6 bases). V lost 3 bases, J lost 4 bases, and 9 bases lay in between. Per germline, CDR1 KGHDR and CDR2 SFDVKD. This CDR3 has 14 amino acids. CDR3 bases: TGTGCCACCAGTGATGAGACAGGAAATCAGCCCCAGCATTTT. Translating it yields CATSDETGNQPQHF.

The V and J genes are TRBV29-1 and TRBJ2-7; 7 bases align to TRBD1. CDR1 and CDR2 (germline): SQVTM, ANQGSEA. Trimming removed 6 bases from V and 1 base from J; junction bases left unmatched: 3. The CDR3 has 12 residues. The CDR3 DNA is TGCAGCGTGGGGACAGAATCCTACGAGCAGTACTTC. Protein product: CSVGTESYEQYF.

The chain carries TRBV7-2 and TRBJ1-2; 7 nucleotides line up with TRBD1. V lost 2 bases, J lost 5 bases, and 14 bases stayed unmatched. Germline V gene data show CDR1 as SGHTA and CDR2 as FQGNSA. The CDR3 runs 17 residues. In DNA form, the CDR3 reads TGTGCCAGCAGCTTAACCCGGGACAGCCGACCAGGGTATGGCTACACCTTC. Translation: CASSLTRDSRPGYGYTF.

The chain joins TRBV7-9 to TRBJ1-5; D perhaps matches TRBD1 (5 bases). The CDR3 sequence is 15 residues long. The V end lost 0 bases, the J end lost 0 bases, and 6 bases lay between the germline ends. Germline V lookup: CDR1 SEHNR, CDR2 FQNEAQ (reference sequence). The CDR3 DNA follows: TGTGCCAGCAGCTTAGCAGGGGCTAGCAATCAGCCCCAGCATTTT. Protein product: CASSLAGASNQPQHF.

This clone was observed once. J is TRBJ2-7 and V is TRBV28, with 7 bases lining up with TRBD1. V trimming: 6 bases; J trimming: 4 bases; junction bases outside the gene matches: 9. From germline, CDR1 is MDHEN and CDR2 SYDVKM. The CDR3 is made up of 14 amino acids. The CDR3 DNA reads TGTGCCAGCAGGGATTCCGGGACAGCTTACGAGCAGTACTTC. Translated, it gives CASRDSGTAYEQYF.